This T cell receptor (beta chain) is from a study of blood T cell repertoires in COVID-19. This CDR3 is built from 14 residues. J gave up 4 bases and V 5 bases, and 5 bases lay outside the gene matches. Looked up from germline, CDR1 is LGHDT and CDR2 is YNNKEL (reference sequence). TCRdb's table, derived via immunoSEQ multiplex PCR, lists solely in-frame clones and lacks some. Among a few hundred thousand clones, just under 90% were seen once, and the ten largest hold just under 6.5%. A Seattle source enrolled patients during active infection and followed them longitudinally. The sequence was obtained from a woman between 45 and 65 years old with COVID-19, enrolled during active disease. J is TRBJ1-1 and V is TRBV3-1 (or the pseudogene TRBV3-2); 9 nucleotides line up with TRBD1. Input material: peripheral blood. CDR3 sequence reads: CASSDGTGRTEAFF. The CDR3 DNA reads TGTGCCAGCAGCGATGGGACAGGGCGCACTGAAGCTTTCTTT.